This T cell receptor beta chain was found in a study of shared clonotypes between healthy human individuals. Only CD45RO-negative cells positively selected for CCR7 counted as naive CD8 cells, so terminally differentiated effector memory CD45RA+ cells were excluded. Libraries were prepared by immunoSEQ multiplex PCR; TCRdb keeps only in-frame clonotypes and omits some of them. This sample has around 600,000 clones, with around 96% found just once. On this clone itself: Its antigen is still unknown.

Whole-study findings and limits: Among the subsets, naive ones generally showed larger estimated richness than memory ones.

The CDR3 spans 14 residues. With 3 bases removed from V and 4 bases from J, the gap between germline ends came to 10 bases. Germline V gives CDR1 MGHDK, CDR2 SYGVNS. Material for sequencing was naive CD8+ T cells sorted from blood. The chain joins TRBV25-1 to TRBJ1-5; D is possibly TRBD1 (5 bases). The receptor was derived from a woman aged 25 to 39 in good health. The CDR3 here is CASSDGGKNQPQHF. For the CDR3, the DNA is TGTGCCAGCAGTGACGGGGGGAAAAATCAGCCCCAGCATTTT.